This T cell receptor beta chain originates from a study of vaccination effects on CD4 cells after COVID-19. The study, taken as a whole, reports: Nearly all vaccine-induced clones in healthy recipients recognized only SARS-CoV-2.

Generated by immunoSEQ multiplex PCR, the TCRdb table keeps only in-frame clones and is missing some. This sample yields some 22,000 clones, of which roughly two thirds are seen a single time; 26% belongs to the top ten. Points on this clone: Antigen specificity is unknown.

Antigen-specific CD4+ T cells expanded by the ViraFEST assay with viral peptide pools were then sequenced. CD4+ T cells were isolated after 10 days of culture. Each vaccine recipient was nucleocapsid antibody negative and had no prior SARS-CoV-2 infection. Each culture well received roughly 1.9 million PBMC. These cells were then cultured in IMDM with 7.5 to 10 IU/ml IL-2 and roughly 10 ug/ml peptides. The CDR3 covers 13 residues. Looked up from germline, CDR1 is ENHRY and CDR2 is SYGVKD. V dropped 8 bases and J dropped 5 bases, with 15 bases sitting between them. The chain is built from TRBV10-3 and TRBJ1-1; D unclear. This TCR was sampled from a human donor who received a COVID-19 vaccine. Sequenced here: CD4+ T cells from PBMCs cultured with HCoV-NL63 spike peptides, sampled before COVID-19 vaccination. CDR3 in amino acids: CAIRGVPGTEAFF. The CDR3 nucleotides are TGTGCCATCCGGGGAGTACCGGGGACTGAAGCTTTCTTT.